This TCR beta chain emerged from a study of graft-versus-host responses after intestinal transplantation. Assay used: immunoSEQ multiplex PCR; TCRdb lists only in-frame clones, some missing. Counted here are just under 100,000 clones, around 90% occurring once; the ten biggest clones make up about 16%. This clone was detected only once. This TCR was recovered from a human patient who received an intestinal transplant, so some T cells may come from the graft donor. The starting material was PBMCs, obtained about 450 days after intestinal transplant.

Here the CDR3 DNA reads TGTGCCAGCAGCCAACCGGGGGGCGGCAATCAGCCCCAGCATTTT. Its protein is CASSQPGGGNQPQHF. The chain combines TRBV5-6 with TRBJ1-5; possibly TRBD1 for D (6 bases). Per germline, CDR1 SGHDT and CDR2 YYEEEE. CDR3 size: 15 residues. Trimming shortened V by 4 bases and J by 2 bases, and 13 bases separated the two germline ends.